The 4 T cell receptor beta chains presented below share a single source sample, sequenced in a study of T-cell memory formation after mild COVID-19. TCRdb reanalysed the 5' RACE reads using MiXCR and keeps one entry per CDR3 protein. The sample has a few hundred thousand distinct CDR3 sequences, roughly 20% seen once. What was sequenced was PBMCs or a T cell subset sorted from them (not recorded which). The receptors shown here come from a man between 18 and 35 years old who had mild COVID-19 (a few samples of this study predate the infection). Cell type and time point are not known.

This clonotype was picked up many times. This chain links TRBV7-2 with TRBJ2-3, with 13 bases fitting TRBD2. This CDR3 is built from 16 residues. The V segment lost 2 bases and the J segment 7 bases; nucleotides outside the gene matches: 6. The germline gives CDR1 SGHTA, CDR2 FQGNSA. The CDR3 region has the DNA TGTGCCAGCAGCTTATCCCGGACTAGCGGGGGCTATACGCAGTATTTT. It yields the protein CASSLSRTSGGYTQYF.

This clonotype has only a few counts. V gene TRBV6-2 or TRBV6-3 combines with J gene TRBJ2-7, with D possibly matching TRBD1 (5 bases). Germline-derived CDR1 and CDR2 are MNHEY and SVGEGT. The V end lost 5 bases, the J end lost 2 bases, and 22 bases lay between the germline ends. The CDR3 spans 17 residues. The CDR3 loop is CASSHAADRFRPYEQYV. As DNA, the CDR3 is TGTGCCAGCAGTCATGCTGCCGACAGATTCCGACCCTACGAGCAGTACGTC.

This clonotype occurred a few times. V gene TRBV5-5 combines with J gene TRBJ2-5; D is perhaps TRBD1 (6 bases). The CDR3 is 16 residues long. Germline V gene data show CDR1 as SGHKS and CDR2 as YYEKEE (reference sequence). The V gene lost 4 bases and the J gene lost 1 base, with 17 bases spanning the gap. The CDR3 is CASSVNPGQIQETQYF. The CDR3 DNA reads as TGTGCCAGCAGCGTCAACCCGGGACAAATCCAAGAGACCCAGTACTTC.

The CDR3 sequence is CASSFSGTRRFYGYTF. Here the CDR3 DNA reads TGTGCCAGCAGTTTTTCAGGCACACGAAGGTTCTATGGCTACACCTTC. The chain recombines TRBV12-3 or TRBV12-4 with TRBJ1-2; D gene uncertain. The V gene lost 3 bases and the J gene lost 4 bases, with 18 bases spanning the gap. The CDR3 consists of 16 residues.